This is a list of T cell receptor beta chains from one sample in a study of Ad26.COV2.S vaccination and SARS-CoV-2 variants. The data were produced by immunoSEQ multiplex PCR, yet TCRdb's version contains in-frame clones alone and is incomplete. The sample consists of more than 85,000 clones, around 81% of them appearing once. Sequencing was performed on peripheral blood, taken after recovery from COVID-19. These receptors came from a human donor who had recovered from COVID-19. The CDR3 runs from the conserved cysteine through the conserved F or W. Each record gives: J gene, V gene, CDR3 protein.

>TRBJ2-3|TRBV5-1
CASSQGGTDTQYF
>TRBJ1-6|TRBV6-5
CASRGTGKNSPLHF
>TRBJ2-7|TRBV6-5
CASSPMFTGVGEQYF
>TRBJ1-2|TRBV4-2
CASSQGDRLYGYTF
>TRBJ2-5|TRBV11-2
CATVLGGGQGFQETQYF
>TRBJ1-3|TRBV19
CASSFRVPPGNTIYF
>TRBJ2-1|TRBV6-4
CASSDSGALRDEQFF
>TRBJ1-5|TRBV30
CAWKGSSNQPQHF
>TRBJ2-1|TRBV24-1
CATSDGQAASYNEQFF
>TRBJ2-1|TRBV6-6
CASSYDRDLNEQFF
>TRBJ1-4|TRBV18
CASSPRTDEKLFF
>TRBJ2-7|TRBV28
CASSSPGQGDYEQYF
>TRBJ1-2|TRBV10-1
CASSEAPGAPYGYTF
>TRBJ1-1|TRBV10-1
CASSESTRETEAFF
>TRBJ2-2|TRBV19
CASSMVGPTGELFF
>TRBJ2-1|TRBV7-3
CASTTHDRGDEQFF
>TRBJ2-1|TRBV7-9
CASSFLDQAHEQFF
>TRBJ2-7|TRBV28
CASTPGQSYEQYF
>TRBJ1-1|TRBV6-5
CASSPLLKNTEAFF
>TRBJ2-1|TRBV6-5
CAGGDRQYNEQFF
>TRBJ2-3|TRBV29-1
CSEVAGDTDTQYF
>TRBJ2-2|TRBV11-2
CATSGDPGTGGTGELFF
>TRBJ2-1|TRBV5-1
CASSRDREDNEQFF
>TRBJ1-1|TRBV6-5
CASRDRVRTEAFF
>TRBJ2-1|TRBV2
CASTYQDSLGDEQFF
>TRBJ1-5|TRBV5-6
CASSLFGQPQHF
>TRBJ1-1|TRBV28
CASSSSGQGRTEAFF
>TRBJ1-2|TRBV7-2
CASSLWDSNYGYTF
>TRBJ1-3|TRBV15
CATSRGLPAGNTIYF
>TRBJ1-2|TRBV28
CASSDDIANYGYTF
>TRBJ1-1|TRBV24-1
CATSEGQGASAFF
>TRBJ2-5|TRBV6-5
CASGAHVAQETQYF
>TRBJ2-5|TRBV2
CASTRAGGPQETQYF
>TRBJ1-3|TRBV2
CASSPDRASGNTIYF
>TRBJ1-4|TRBV6-5
CASSQQGSDEKLFF
>TRBJ2-3|TRBV5-1
CASSFGLATDTQYF
>TRBJ2-3|TRBV7-9
CASSPWDPTDTQYF
>TRBJ1-2|TRBV19
CASVYREGYGYTF
>TRBJ1-2|TRBV28
CASSLQGQGASYGYTF
>TRBJ1-1|TRBV7-3
CASSLTVNTEAFF
>TRBJ2-5|TRBV3-1/TRBV3-2
CASSQELEETQYF
>TRBJ1-4|TRBV12-3/TRBV12-4
CASAGEAYEKLFF
>TRBJ1-2|TRBV6-2/TRBV6-3
CASSYSNYGYTF